This T cell receptor (beta chain) was captured by sequencing in a study of T-cell reconstitution after alpha-beta-depleted transplantation in children. A TCRbeta library incorporating unique molecular identifiers was prepared. TCRdb redid the calling of the PCR reads with MiXCR, one entry per CDR3 protein. Of under 250,000 distinct CDR3 sequences in the sample, around 25% were seen once. A note on this clonotype: Its specificity is not known.

Trimming removed 7 bases from V and 0 bases from J, with 10 bases in between. This CDR3 is built from 14 residues. The study, taken as a whole, reports: Several hundred rapidly expanded clones from non-depleted graft cells reportedly supplied alpha-beta T cells about two months post-transplant. A year had passed since transplant, and T-cell counts and diversity by then came mostly from newly produced T cells. Surviving recipient T cells and thymic progenitors produced the high day-60 TCRbeta diversity seen in some patients.

This rearrangement joins TRBV12-3 or TRBV12-4 to TRBJ2-1; D is undetermined. This sequence originates from a female patient aged 2-9 years who had a stem cell transplant for congenital amegakaryocytic thrombocytopenia, so the T cells may come from the graft donor. The sample in question was PBMCs, mostly from graft donor cells, obtained 360 days after TCRalphabeta/CD19-depleted stem cell transplant. The CDR3 region is CASTARSSYNEQFF. DNA of the CDR3: TGTGCCAGCACTGCCAGGAGCTCCTACAATGAGCAGTTCTTC.